This TCR beta chain comes out of a study of T cells in Graves' hyperthyroidism and ophthalmopathy. Study-wide results and limits: Most expanded thyroid clonotypes above 0.001 recurred in blood.

Amplification of TCR beta CDR3 regions used RNA as the template. The HTBI primer set drove a first-round RT-PCR of the TCR CDR3. TCRdb called the multiplex PCR reads again in MiXCR, with one record for every CDR3 protein. This repertoire shows approximately 420,000 distinct CDR3 sequences, roughly an eighth found once; its top ten account for around 5.3%. This clonotype was picked up many times. What it binds is not known. The CDR3 has 14 amino acids. Trimming at V came to 3 bases and at J to 2 bases, leaving 5 bases not matched to a gene. Germline V gene lookup returns CDR1 DFQATT and CDR2 SNEGSKA (reference sequence). Graves' hyperthyroidism showing no ophthalmopathy progression within 18 months was considered stable. Diagnostic decisions used clinical symptoms, serum thyroxine and TRAb, thyroid ultrasound and orbital computed tomography.

Sample: blood. V usage is TRBV20-1 and J usage is TRBJ2-7; TRBD2 matches at 9 bases. The origin of this receptor is a woman younger than 30 with Graves' hyperthyroidism. In DNA form, the CDR3 reads TGCAGTGCTAGGGGCGGGAGGGGGACCTACGAGCAGTACTTC. Its translation is CSARGGRGTYEQYF.